A single sample gave rise to the 5 T cell receptor beta chains below, sequenced in a study of shared clonotypes between healthy human individuals. CD45RO-negative CD8 cells positively selected for CCR7 made up the naive population, which excluded terminally differentiated effector memory CD45RA+ cells. Profiled with immunoSEQ multiplex PCR; TCRdb holds only in-frame clones, not every one. The sample yields 1.5 million to 2.5 million clones, about 95% seen once. The specimen sequenced was naive CD8+ T cells sorted from blood. The origin of the receptors is a man between 18 and 35 years old in good health.

V gene TRBV5-6 combines with J gene TRBJ2-7; perhaps D is TRBD1 or TRBD2 (5 bases each). CDR1 is SGHDT, CDR2 YYEEEE, per germline. The V gene lost 2 bases and the J gene lost 5 bases, with 14 bases spanning the gap. CDR3 size: 14 residues. The chain's CDR3 is CASSFIQGPNEQYF. CDR3 coding DNA: TGTGCCAGCAGCTTTATCCAGGGACCCAACGAGCAGTACTTC.

Of note for this clone: One end of the junction varies from germline; a read error may be responsible. The chain carries TRBV11-2 and TRBJ2-2; D is uncertain. Germline CDR1 reads SGHAT; CDR2 reads FQNNGV. CDR3 length: 13 amino acids. This chain's CDR3 is CASSLGNAGELFF. The CDR3 DNA sequence: TGTGCCAGCAGCTTAGGGAACGCCGGGGAGCTGTTTTTT.

The chain employs TRBV11-2 and TRBJ1-1; no definite D call. Per the germline V gene, CDR1 is SGHAT and CDR2 is FQNNGV. V lost 5 bases to trimming and J lost 3 bases, with 16 bases between them. The CDR3 covers 15 residues. CDR3 sequence reads: CASSRNDEGYTEAFF. CDR3 bases: TGTGCCAGCAGCCGAAACGACGAGGGCTACACTGAAGCTTTCTTT.

This rearrangement joins TRBV4-1 to TRBJ1-1; D gene uncertain. Per the germline V gene, CDR1 is MGHRA and CDR2 is YSYEKL. The CDR3 totals 13 residues. Trimming shortened V by 1 base and J by 3 bases, and 6 bases separated the two germline ends. In nucleotides, the CDR3 is TGCGCCAGCAGCCAAGCCGGTGACACTGAAGCTTTCTTT. Translation: CASSQAGDTEAFF.

The chain joins TRBV7-2 to TRBJ2-1; 9 bases agree with TRBD2. The CDR3 sequence is 15 residues long. Germline-derived CDR1 and CDR2 are SGHTA and FQGNSA. Trimming cost V 1 base and J 4 bases; bases outside gene matches: 2. In DNA form, the CDR3 reads TGTGCCAGCAGCTTAGAGGGACTAGCATACAATGAGCAGTTCTTC. Its translation is CASSLEGLAYNEQFF.